This is a list of T cell receptor beta chains from one sample in a study of control samples from healthy donors and cancer patients. Using immunoSEQ multiplex PCR, the repertoire was profiled, and TCRdb retains in-frame clones only, with some absent. The sample lists roughly 49,000 clones, more than 90% seen once, with around 0.8% in the top ten. The sample was PBMCs. The source of these receptors is a man aged 30 to 39 with colorectal cancer. The CDR3 runs from the conserved cysteine through the conserved F or W. Fields, in order: V gene, clone size, J gene, D gene, CDR3 protein, CDR3 DNA. A D gene is named only where the DNA matches it firmly. Only some rows state a clone size, as once, few, many or a class for expanded clones.

v_call: TRBV13; clone_size: .; j_call: TRBJ2-1; d_call: TRBD2; cdr3_aa: CASSSRASGDNEQFF; cdr3_nt: TGTGCCAGCAGCTCCCGGGCTAGCGGGGACAATGAGCAGTTCTTC
v_call: TRBV5-8; clone_size: once; j_call: TRBJ1-1; d_call: TRBD1; cdr3_aa: CASSPWDRGDTEAFF; cdr3_nt: TGTGCCAGCAGCCCCTGGGACAGGGGGGACACTGAAGCTTTCTTT
v_call: TRBV29-1; clone_size: .; j_call: TRBJ2-1; d_call: .; cdr3_aa: CSVGRGRYNEQFF; cdr3_nt: TGCAGCGTCGGCCGAGGGCGATACAATGAGCAGTTCTTC
v_call: TRBV6-5; clone_size: .; j_call: TRBJ2-1; d_call: .; cdr3_aa: CASSYGSSYNEQFF; cdr3_nt: TGTGCCAGCAGTTACGGGAGCTCCTACAATGAGCAGTTCTTC
v_call: TRBV7-2; clone_size: .; j_call: TRBJ2-7; d_call: .; cdr3_aa: CASSLPTGYEQYF; cdr3_nt: TGTGCCAGCAGCTTACCTACAGGGTACGAGCAGTACTTC
v_call: TRBV7-9; clone_size: .; j_call: TRBJ1-2; d_call: TRBD1; cdr3_aa: CASSSTGEGDYGYTF; cdr3_nt: TGTGCCAGCAGCTCAACAGGGGAGGGAGACTATGGCTACACCTTC
v_call: TRBV30; clone_size: .; j_call: TRBJ2-7; d_call: .; cdr3_aa: CAWSPSAGPSYEQYF; cdr3_nt: TGTGCCTGGAGTCCATCGGCGGGACCGAGCTACGAGCAGTACTTC
v_call: TRBV11-2; clone_size: .; j_call: TRBJ1-2; d_call: .; cdr3_aa: CASSRGPSADYGYTF; cdr3_nt: TGTGCCAGCAGCCGGGGACCTTCGGCGGACTATGGCTACACCTTC
v_call: TRBV11-2; clone_size: .; j_call: TRBJ1-2; d_call: .; cdr3_aa: CASSPNTYGYTF; cdr3_nt: TGTGCCAGCAGCCCCAACACGTATGGCTACACCTTC
v_call: TRBV5-6; clone_size: .; j_call: TRBJ2-1; d_call: .; cdr3_aa: CASSLDPEGWTYNEQFF; cdr3_nt: TGTGCCAGCAGCTTAGATCCGGAGGGGTGGACCTACAATGAGCAGTTCTTC
v_call: TRBV11-2; clone_size: .; j_call: TRBJ1-1; d_call: TRBD1; cdr3_aa: CASSLPTGSRPTEAFF; cdr3_nt: TGTGCCAGCAGCCTACCGACAGGGAGCCGTCCCACTGAAGCTTTCTTT